This T cell receptor (beta chain) was captured in a study of identical twins. A template switching step contributed a universal primer site, while unique molecular identifiers were present in the cDNA. TCRdb called the 5' RACE reads again in MiXCR, with one record for every CDR3 protein. The table lists about 720,000 distinct CDR3 sequences, 8.6% of them singletons, with 0.98% in the top ten. Germline V gene data show CDR1 as LGHNA and CDR2 as YSLEER. The CDR3 is 17 residues long. V was clipped by 1 base and J by 4 bases, with 17 bases between them. Overall study results and limits: Alpha sequences that were out-of-frame and twin-shared showed an excess of low generation probability. Weaker excess twin sharing was seen among beta out-of-frame sequences. Within cord blood, abundant beta clonotypes carried fewer insertions, but memory repertoires showed no such trend.

This clonotype was found many times. Its antigen is as yet unknown. This sample was shared with a second study, whose subject was yellow fever vaccine responses in identical twins.

The chain couples TRBV4-3 to TRBJ2-1; tentatively, D is TRBD1 or TRBD2 (6 bases each). The origin of this receptor is a woman aged 18-29 years in good health. The source material was PBMCs. The CDR3 sequence: CASSQVLGGNRYNEQFF. CDR3 nucleotides: TGCGCCAGCAGCCAAGTCCTAGGGGGGAACAGGTACAATGAGCAGTTCTTC.